Below are 17 T cell receptor beta chains sequenced from a single sample in a study of breast tumors, draining lymph nodes, adjacent tissues. The lymph nodes were axillary draining lymph nodes from breast cancer patients. MiXCR was run by TCRdb on the multiplex PCR reads, yielding one entry per CDR3 protein. The data show over 200,000 distinct CDR3 sequences, with nearly 35% seen just once and 3% to 4% held by the top ten. The sequencing sample was made of axillary lymph node tissue. The receptors were sampled from a female donor with breast cancer. Some clones in this sample may be carry-over from other donors' samples.

This clonotype was recorded many times. The chain links TRBV9 to TRBJ2-5; D possibly corresponds to TRBD1 (5 bases). The V gene's germline CDR1 is SGDLS and CDR2 YYNGEE. This CDR3 has 14 residues. The ends were cut back, 0 bases at V and 0 bases at J, with 6 bases in the middle. In DNA, the CDR3 is TGTGCCAGCAGCGTAGGGACAAACCAAGAGACCCAGTACTTC. Its translation: CASSVGTNQETQYF.

This clonotype was seen ten or more times. The chain joins TRBV12-3 or TRBV12-4 to TRBJ2-7, with 12 bases aligning to TRBD2. With 5 bases clipped from V and 4 bases from J, the junction kept 6 bases outside the gene matches. CDR3 size: 15 residues. The CDR3 spells CASSPELAGGYEQYF. CDR3 bases: TGTGCCAGCAGTCCCGAACTAGCGGGAGGATACGAGCAGTACTTC.

The chain uses TRBV25-1 and TRBJ2-2; unclear D gene. Between the trimmed V and J ends, which lost 8 bases and 7 bases, there was a span of 20 bases. The germline gives CDR1 MGHDK, CDR2 SYGVNS. The CDR3 is made up of 15 amino acids. The CDR3 spells CASRVTPKWIGELFF. The CDR3 DNA reads TGTGCCAGCCGGGTCACCCCGAAATGGATCGGGGAGCTGTTTTTT.

V is TRBV29-1 and J is TRBJ2-1; 11 bases align to TRBD2. This CDR3 is 13 amino acids long. Per the germline V gene, CDR1 is SQVTM and CDR2 is ANQGSEA. Trimming removed 6 bases from V and 3 bases from J; junction bases left unmatched: 1. CDR3 nucleotide sequence: TGCAGCGTCGGGACTAGCGGCTACAATGAGCAGTTCTTC. It codes for CSVGTSGYNEQFF.

V and J are TRBV4-2 and TRBJ1-4; D is unclear. Per germline, CDR1 LGHNA and CDR2 YNFKEQ. With 1 base removed from V and 2 bases from J, the gap between germline ends came to 17 bases. The CDR3 spans 18 residues. CDR3 residues: CASSQGPGSIRTNEKLFF. As DNA, the CDR3 is TGTGCCAGCAGCCAAGGCCCGGGTTCGATACGTACTAATGAAAAACTGTTTTTT.

The chain has TRBV27 and TRBJ1-4, with a tentative D call TRBD1 (6 bases). The ends were cut back, 10 bases at V and 8 bases at J, with 17 bases in the middle. The CDR3 has 13 residues. Per the germline V gene, CDR1 is MNHEY and CDR2 is SMNVEV (reference sequence). The CDR3 nucleotides read TGTGCCACCTCGGTACTACAGGGAGAAAAACTGTTTTTT. Its translation: CATSVLQGEKLFF.

This clonotype occurred once. A much larger clone lies one base from this, so it may be a read error. The V call is TRBV9, the J call TRBJ2-1; perhaps D is TRBD1 or TRBD2 (5 bases each). The CDR3 is 16 residues long. V was pared by 4 bases and J by 0 bases, with 14 bases between. Germline V CDR1 and CDR2: SGDLS, YYNGEE. CDR3 DNA sequence: TGTGCCAGCAGCCCCAGACGGGGCAGCTCCTACAATGAGCAGTTCTTC. Translation: CASSPRRGSSYNEQFF.

This clonotype has a handful of counts. This chain connects TRBV7-2 to TRBJ1-1; tentative D call: TRBD1 (6 bases). Germline-derived CDR1 and CDR2 are SGHTA and FQGNSA. V was pared by 0 bases and J by 3 bases, with 8 bases between. CDR3 size: 14 residues. The CDR3 loop is CASSLATGHTEAFF. Here the CDR3 DNA reads TGTGCCAGCAGCTTAGCTACAGGGCACACTGAAGCTTTCTTT.

This clonotype was seen ten or more times. The CDR3 DNA follows: TGTGCCATCAGCGGACTAGCGAGAACCTACAATGAGCAGTTCTTC. Amino acids: CAISGLARTYNEQFF. The chain has TRBV10-3 and TRBJ2-1, with 9 nucleotides matching TRBD2. Per the germline V gene, CDR1 is ENHRY and CDR2 is SYGVKD. Trimming took 6 bases from V and 2 from J; bases not matched to a gene: 5. CDR3 size: 15 residues.

This clonotype appeared a few times. The chain links TRBV3-1 to TRBJ2-1, with TRBD2 matching over 8 bases. Germline CDR1 is LGHDT and CDR2 is YNNKEL (reference sequence). The CDR3 runs to 14 residues. Trimming cost V 3 bases and J 8 bases; bases outside gene matches: 6. The CDR3 region has the DNA TGTGCCAGCAGCCACGGGGGGGTTAGATATGAGCAGTTCTTC. It translates to CASSHGGVRYEQFF.

DNA of the CDR3: TGTGCCAGCAGCCAAGGCCTGGGACTAGCGGGGGGGACCCAGTACTTC. This codes for CASSQGLGLAGGTQYF. The chain links TRBV4-2 to TRBJ2-5; 15 nucleotides match TRBD2. The V gene's germline CDR1 is LGHNA and CDR2 YNFKEQ. The CDR3 is made up of 16 amino acids. Trimming took 1 base from V and 7 from J; bases not matched to a gene: 4.

This chain joins TRBV24-1 and TRBJ2-4; possibly TRBD1 for D (5 bases). Germline V CDR1 and CDR2: KGHDR, SFDVKD. The CDR3 totals 17 residues. V lost 5 bases and J 4 bases, leaving 20 bases between the germline ends. CDR3 sequence: CATSAGQELLGKNIQYF. The CDR3 nucleotides read TGTGCCACCAGTGCAGGGCAGGAGCTTTTGGGGAAAAACATTCAGTACTTC.

This clonotype has ten or more counts. The rearrangement links TRBV7-9 to TRBJ1-2; 7 bases are a match to TRBD1. Germline-derived CDR1 and CDR2 are SEHNR and FQNEAQ (reference sequence). This CDR3 contains 12 residues. The J segment lost 7 bases and the V segment lost 5 bases, leaving 4 bases of the junction unmatched. The CDR3 nucleotides are TGTGCCAGCAGCCAGACAGGGTTTGGCTACACCTTC. As protein: CASSQTGFGYTF.

This clonotype was counted many times. This sequence joins TRBV12-3 or TRBV12-4 and TRBJ2-1; D is unclear. This CDR3 is 12 amino acids long. The V end lost 3 bases, the J end lost 5 bases, and 5 bases lay between the germline ends. The CDR3 nucleotides are TGTGCCAGCAGTTTTCTTCACAATGAGCAGTTCTTC. It specifies CASSFLHNEQFF.

The table lists this clonotype with many counts. The rearrangement links TRBV6-6 to TRBJ1-3; D is possibly TRBD1 (5 bases). V lost 11 bases, J lost 4 bases, and 15 bases lay in between. The germline CDR1 and CDR2 sequences are MNHNY and SVGAGI (reference sequence). The CDR3 totals 13 residues. In DNA, the CDR3 is TGTGCCGGGTCGGGGGGTTCGGGAAACACCATATATTTT. Amino acid sequence: CAGSGGSGNTIYF.

The chain joins TRBV4-2 to TRBJ2-7; tentatively, D is TRBD1 (7 bases). The CDR3 totals 16 residues. Germline lookup yields CDR1 LGHNA and CDR2 YNFKEQ. Trimming cost V 4 bases and J 3 bases, with 19 bases left between them. The CDR3 nucleotides are TGTGCCAGCAGCCTTCAGGGGGGCAGGGGGAGCTACGAGCAGTACTTC. It specifies CASSLQGGRGSYEQYF.

The chain has TRBV10-3 and TRBJ2-5; the D gene is possibly TRBD1 (6 bases). Germline assignment: CDR1 ENHRY and CDR2 SYGVKD. V lost 3 bases to trimming and J lost 1 base, with 12 bases between them. The CDR3 is made up of 15 amino acids. The CDR3: CAISDLGQSQETQYF. DNA for the CDR3: TGTGCCATCAGTGACTTAGGACAGTCCCAAGAGACCCAGTACTTC.